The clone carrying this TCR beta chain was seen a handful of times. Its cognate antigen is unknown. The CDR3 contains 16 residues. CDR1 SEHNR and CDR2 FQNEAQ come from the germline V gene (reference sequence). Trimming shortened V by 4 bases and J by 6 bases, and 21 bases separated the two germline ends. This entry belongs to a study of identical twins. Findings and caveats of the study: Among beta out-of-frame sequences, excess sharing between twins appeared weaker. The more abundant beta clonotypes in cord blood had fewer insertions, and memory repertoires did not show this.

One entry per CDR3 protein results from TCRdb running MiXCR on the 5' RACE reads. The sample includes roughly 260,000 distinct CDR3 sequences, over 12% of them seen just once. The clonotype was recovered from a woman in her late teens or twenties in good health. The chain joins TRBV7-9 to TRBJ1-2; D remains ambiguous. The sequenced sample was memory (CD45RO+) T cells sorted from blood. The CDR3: CASSSPIHGGMDGYTF. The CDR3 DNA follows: TGTGCCAGCAGCTCCCCGATTCACGGTGGCATGGATGGCTACACCTTC.